At least ten counts were recorded for the clone carrying this T cell receptor beta chain. This entry comes from a study of prognosis after radiotherapy for stage I lung cancer. About the study: In about 15 patients the disease was a newly diagnosed primary stage I lung tumor, whereas 5 or 6 had oligometastatic NSCLC following surgical resection of the primary tumor. Radiotherapy: SBRT, 3 to 5 fractions, biologically effective dose at least 100 Gy. Concurrent therapy was given to no patient receiving stereotactic body radiotherapy.

The TCR beta CDR3 region was amplified from genomic DNA, with two rounds of multiplex PCR being used for the amplification. First-round PCR used primers specific to each TRBV and TRBJ gene. MiXCR, applied by TCRdb to the multiplex PCR reads, yields one record per CDR3 protein. The sample has approximately 13,000 distinct CDR3 sequences; roughly 50% are singletons. This receptor was identified in a donor over 45 with non-small cell lung cancer. The sample in question was PBMCs, obtained before or after stereotactic body radiation therapy (not recorded which).

The CDR3 DNA reads TGTGCCAGCAGTGGGGGGAAGTCTTACTCCTACGAGCAGTACTTC. Translation gives CASSGGKSYSYEQYF. This chain joins TRBV5-5 and TRBJ2-7, with D perhaps TRBD2 (6 bases). Between the trimmed V and J ends, which lost 5 bases and 0 bases, there was a span of 15 bases. Germline CDR1 reads SGHKS; CDR2 reads YYEKEE (reference sequence). The CDR3 runs to 15 residues.